This TCR beta chain was recorded in a study of blood T cells in healthy people across ages. Broader study findings: Whereas aged donors had fewer naive CD4+ cells, long-lived donors had more of them and higher diversity.

The CDR3 covers 15 residues. CDR1 is LGHNA and CDR2 is YNFKEQ in the germline V gene. The ends lost 3 bases at V and 5 bases at J; junction bases unmatched: 8. Through a sample-barcoded 5' primer and a J-beta primer mix, a second PCR was run for about 6 to 12 cycles. MiXCR was run by TCRdb on the 5' RACE reads, yielding one entry per CDR3 protein. The sample carries over 1,500,000 distinct CDR3 sequences, less than 50% recorded once. Worth noting for this clonotype: As yet, its antigen is unknown.

Total RNA amounts of at least 5.5 micrograms were extracted per sample. This clonotype was obtained from a woman in her thirties or forties in good health. Specimen: blood. The chain couples TRBV4-2 to TRBJ2-5, with 8 positions matching TRBD2. In DNA form, the CDR3 reads TGTGCCAGCAGCCAGTCGGCGGGGGGTAAGGAGACCCAGTACTTC. Translating gives CASSQSAGGKETQYF.